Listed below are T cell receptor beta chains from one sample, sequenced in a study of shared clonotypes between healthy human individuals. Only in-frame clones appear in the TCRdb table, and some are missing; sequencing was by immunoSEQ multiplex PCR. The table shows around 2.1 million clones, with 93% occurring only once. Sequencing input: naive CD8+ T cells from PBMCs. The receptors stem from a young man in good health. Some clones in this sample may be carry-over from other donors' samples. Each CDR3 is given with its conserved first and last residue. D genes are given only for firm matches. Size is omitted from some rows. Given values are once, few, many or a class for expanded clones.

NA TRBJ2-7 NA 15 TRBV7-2 TGTGCCAGCAGCTTAGTCGCCAGACAGTCCTACGAGCAGTACTTC CASSLVARQSYEQYF
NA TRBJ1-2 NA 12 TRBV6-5 TGTGCCAGCAGTTACCGGGGGAATGGCTACACCTTC CASSYRGNGYTF
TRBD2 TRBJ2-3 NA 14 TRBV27 TGTGCCAGCAGTTGGGCGGGGGGGGCAGATACGCAGTATTTT CASSWAGGADTQYF
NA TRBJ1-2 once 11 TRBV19 TGTGCCAGTCAGGCCCCCTATGGCTACACCTTC CASQAPYGYTF
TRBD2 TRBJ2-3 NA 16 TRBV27 TGTGCCAGCAGTCCGATACTAGCGGGAGGGCCAGATACGCAGTATTTT CASSPILAGGPDTQYF
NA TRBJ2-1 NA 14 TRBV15 TGTGCCACCAGCAGAGAGGGACTCTACAATGAGCAGTTCTTC CATSREGLYNEQFF
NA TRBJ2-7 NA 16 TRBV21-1 TGTGCCAGCAGCAAAGTGGTCCCTAGCGGGAGAAACGAGCAGTACTTC CASSKVVPSGRNEQYF
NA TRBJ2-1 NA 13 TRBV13 TGTGCCAGCAGCATCCGGGACCCCAATGAGCAGTTCTTC CASSIRDPNEQFF
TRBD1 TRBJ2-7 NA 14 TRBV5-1 TGCGCCAGCAGCCCCCGGGGACAGGTGTACGAGCAGTACTTC CASSPRGQVYEQYF
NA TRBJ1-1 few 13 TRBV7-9 TGTGCCAGCAGCTTAGTTGGCCGGTCGGAAGCTTTCTTT CASSLVGRSEAFF
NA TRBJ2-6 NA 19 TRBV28 TGTGCCAGCAGTCCTTGGGCTGGGGGACTGCCCTCTGGGGCCAACGTCCTGACTTTC CASSPWAGGLPSGANVLTF